Each of the 32 T cell receptor beta chains below was sequenced from the same sample in a study of blood T cell repertoires in COVID-19. The data were produced by immunoSEQ multiplex PCR, yet TCRdb's version contains in-frame clones alone and is incomplete. Of about 230,000 clones listed, around 86% are singletons. Input material: peripheral blood. The receptors come from a man aged 45-60 years with COVID-19, enrolled during active disease.

This clone was found a few times. This rearrangement joins TRBV11-2 to TRBJ2-7; D gene ambiguous. V lost 0 bases to trimming and J lost 6 bases, with 9 bases between them. Looked up from germline, CDR1 is SGHAT and CDR2 is FQNNGV. The CDR3 contains 13 residues. The CDR3 sequence: CASSLDRRVEQYF. CDR3 coding DNA: TGTGCCAGCAGCTTAGACCGACGGGTCGAGCAGTACTTC.

This clone was seen once. The genes are TRBV28 and TRBJ1-2; D gene unclear. This CDR3 comprises 16 residues. Germline values: CDR1 MDHEN, CDR2 SYDVKM. With 3 bases removed from V and 5 bases from J, the gap between germline ends came to 19 bases. As DNA, the CDR3 is TGTGCCAGCAGTTTTGGTGGGAAAAGGAGGGCGTATGGCTACACCTTC. It yields the protein CASSFGGKRRAYGYTF.

The chain links TRBV3-1 (or the pseudogene TRBV3-2) to TRBJ2-7; D perhaps matches TRBD1 (6 bases). V was shortened by 4 bases and J by 2 bases, with 15 bases between the two germline ends. The CDR3 is 15 residues long. The germline V gene has CDR1 LGHDT and CDR2 YNNKEL (reference sequence). As DNA, the CDR3 is TGTGCCAGCAGCCTCCAACTAAAGGGGGCCTACGAGCAGTACTTC. Translating gives CASSLQLKGAYEQYF.

The genes are TRBV24-1 and TRBJ1-6; possibly TRBD1 for D (6 bases). Germline CDR1 reads KGHDR; CDR2 reads SFDVKD. The CDR3 has 15 amino acids. V was clipped by 2 bases and J by 8 bases, with 12 bases between them. The CDR3 loop is CATSDWRGGHSPLHF. The CDR3 DNA reads TGTGCCACCAGTGATTGGAGGGGGGGTCATTCACCCCTCCACTTT.

The V call is TRBV9, the J call TRBJ1-4; TRBD1 agrees at 7 bases. After removal of 2 bases from V and 7 bases from J, the junction contained 8 bases not matched to a gene. In germline, CDR1 is SGDLS, CDR2 YYNGEE. This CDR3 is 15 amino acids long. The CDR3 loop is CASSVLGGSGEKLFF. CDR3 DNA: TGTGCCAGCAGCGTCCTAGGGGGCAGTGGTGAAAAACTGTTTTTT.

The chain couples TRBV11-2 to TRBJ2-6; D uncertain. The germline V gene encodes CDR1 SGHAT and CDR2 FQNNGV. Trimming took off 1 base at V and 0 bases at J, with 7 bases between the two ends. This CDR3 is 16 amino acids long. CDR3 protein: CASSLVVDSGANVLTF. CDR3 nucleotide sequence: TGTGCCAGCAGCTTAGTAGTAGACTCTGGGGCCAACGTCCTGACTTTC. Filled out from reference TRBV11-2 and TRBJ2-6, the complete variable domain reads EAGVAQSPRYKIIEKRQSVAFWCNPISGHATLYWYQQILGQGPKLLIQFQNNGVVDDSQLPKDRFSAERLKGVDSTLKIQPAKLEDSAVYLCASSLVVDSGANVLTFGAGSRLTVL.

The V gene is TRBV5-4, the J gene TRBJ1-6; 11 bases match TRBD1. The CDR3 totals 14 residues. Unmatched junction bases numbered 8, after V lost 4 bases and J lost 14 bases. Germline CDR1 SGHNT, CDR2 YYREEE (reference sequence). In DNA, the CDR3 is TGTGCCAGCAGCCTCGGACAGGGGGCTGGGTCCCTCCACTTT. Translated, it gives CASSLGQGAGSLHF.

J is TRBJ1-1 and V is TRBV5-5, with 7 positions matching TRBD1. The CDR3 is made up of 13 amino acids. Germline V gene data show CDR1 as SGHKS and CDR2 as YYEKEE (reference sequence). J was trimmed by 2 bases and V by 4 bases; bases with no gene match: 2. The CDR3, as DNA: TGTGCCAGCAGCCTAGGGGGCAACACTGAAGCTTTCTTT. It encodes CASSLGGNTEAFF.

The chain has TRBV6-5 and TRBJ1-3, with D uncertain. CDR1 and CDR2 (germline): MNHEY, SVGAGI. Trimming stripped 6 bases from V and 0 bases from J, with 9 bases between. This CDR3 spans 14 amino acids. CDR3 sequence reads: CASRPQRSGNTIYF. Written as DNA, the CDR3 is TGTGCCAGCAGACCCCAGCGCTCTGGAAACACCATATATTTT.

This rearrangement joins TRBV9 to TRBJ1-3; no definite D call. V lost 0 bases and J 0 bases, leaving 13 bases between the germline ends. From germline, CDR1 is SGDLS and CDR2 YYNGEE. The length of the CDR3 is 17 residues. The CDR3 is CASSVGAGLFSGNTIYF. The CDR3 nucleotides read TGTGCCAGCAGCGTAGGGGCAGGACTTTTCTCTGGAAACACCATATATTTT.

The chain has TRBV6-2 or TRBV6-3 and TRBJ2-7, with 10 bases fitting TRBD2. The CDR3 spans 15 residues. The trim removed 2 bases at V and 3 bases at J, leaving 4 bases unmatched. Germline V lookup: CDR1 MNHEY, CDR2 SVGEGT. The CDR3 coding sequence is TGTGCCAGCAGTTACCGGCCTAGCGGGGGCTACGAGCAGTACTTC. Protein sequence: CASSYRPSGGYEQYF.

J is TRBJ2-7 and V is TRBV10-3, with TRBD2 matching over 7 bases. Germline CDR1 and CDR2: ENHRY and SYGVKD. This CDR3 comprises 15 residues. The V and J ends lost 5 bases and 1 base, in that order; junction bases with no gene match: 8. The CDR3 region is CAISQPSGGSYEQYF. CDR3 nucleotides: TGTGCCATCAGTCAGCCTAGCGGAGGTTCCTACGAGCAGTACTTC.

This clone was seen just once. The chain combines TRBV25-1 with TRBJ2-5; 10 bases fit TRBD2. There are 14 residues in the CDR3. Unmatched junction bases numbered 0, after V lost 4 bases and J lost 1 base. Germline V lookup: CDR1 MGHDK, CDR2 SYGVNS. The CDR3 nucleotides are TGTGCCAGCAGTGGGACTAGCGGCCAAGAGACCCAGTACTTC. As protein: CASSGTSGQETQYF.

The table lists this clone with a count of one. The chain carries TRBV18 and TRBJ2-5; D unclear. The V gene's germline CDR1 is KGHSH and CDR2 LQKENI. Trimming shortened V by 3 bases and J by 4 bases, and 9 bases separated the two germline ends. The CDR3 sequence is 13 residues long. CDR3 sequence (DNA): TGTGCCAGCTCACCTTCAGCGTCAGAGACCCAGTACTTC. It is translated as CASSPSASETQYF.

V and J are TRBV7-3 and TRBJ2-1; D possibly corresponds to TRBD2 (5 bases). The V gene's germline CDR1 is SGHTA and CDR2 FQGTGA. The V end lost 2 bases, the J end lost 4 bases, and 12 bases lay between the germline ends. The CDR3 spans 15 residues. The chain's CDR3 is CASSLEGAVYNEQFF. CDR3 DNA: TGTGCCAGCAGCTTAGAGGGAGCGGTGTACAATGAGCAGTTCTTC.

This chain connects TRBV5-8 to TRBJ2-2; 7 bases align to TRBD1. Looked up from germline, CDR1 is SGHTS and CDR2 is YDEGEE. The J segment lost 0 bases and the V segment lost 5 bases, leaving 7 bases of the junction unmatched. The CDR3 is 16 residues long. The CDR3 DNA sequence: TGTGCCAGCAGTTACCGGGACAGCGCGAACACCGGGGAGCTGTTTTTT. As protein: CASSYRDSANTGELFF.

J is TRBJ2-3 and V is TRBV3-1 (or the pseudogene TRBV3-2); 7 bases fit TRBD1. Per the germline V gene, CDR1 is LGHDT and CDR2 is YNNKEL (reference sequence). With V trimmed by 3 bases and J by 1 base, 4 bases remained unmatched. The CDR3 sequence is 15 residues long. The CDR3 here is CASSHQGVGTDTQYF. For the CDR3, the DNA is TGTGCCAGCAGCCATCAGGGGGTAGGCACAGATACGCAGTATTTT.

The chain employs TRBV5-5 and TRBJ2-2; 10 bases are a match to TRBD2. Germline loops: CDR1 SGHKS, CDR2 YYEKEE (reference sequence). V dropped 1 base and J dropped 0; count of bases not matched to a gene: 0. The CDR3 has 16 residues. CDR3 bases: TGTGCCAGCAGCTTGACTAGCGGGGCGAACACCGGGGAGCTGTTTTTT. Protein sequence: CASSLTSGANTGELFF.

This chain joins TRBV5-1 and TRBJ1-2, with D possibly being TRBD1 (6 bases). The CDR3 has 14 residues. Germline V gene sequence: CDR1 SGHRS, CDR2 YFSETQ. V lost 1 base and J lost 4, with 11 bases in between. The CDR3 sequence is CASSLNGQTYGYTF. The CDR3, as DNA: TGCGCCAGCAGCTTGAATGGACAGACCTATGGCTACACCTTC.

The V and J genes are TRBV25-1 and TRBJ2-7; D is perhaps TRBD1 (6 bases). V lost 3 bases, J lost 3 bases, and 12 bases lay in between. The CDR3 consists of 14 residues. Germline assignment: CDR1 MGHDK and CDR2 SYGVNS. CDR3 amino acids: CASSDTPQGYEQYF. The CDR3 DNA is TGTGCCAGCAGTGATACGCCACAGGGCTACGAGCAGTACTTC.

The chain uses TRBV5-1 and TRBJ2-1; possibly TRBD2 for D (6 bases). Trimming removed 0 bases at V and 4 bases at J, with 17 bases between. The germline gives CDR1 SGHRS, CDR2 YFSETQ. The length of the CDR3 is 17 residues. The CDR3 spells CASSLVVGGALYNEQFF. CDR3 DNA sequence: TGCGCCAGCAGCTTGGTCGTCGGCGGGGCCCTTTACAATGAGCAGTTCTTC.

The chain combines TRBV5-1 with TRBJ1-2; 8 bases line up with TRBD1. There are 15 residues in the CDR3. V shed 0 bases, J shed 3 bases, and the junction held 4 bases outside the gene matches. Germline V gene data show CDR1 as SGHRS and CDR2 as YFSETQ. Written as DNA, the CDR3 is TGCGCCAGCAGCTTGGAGGCAGGGGGCGACTATGGCTACACCTTC. Translation: CASSLEAGGDYGYTF.

V gene TRBV9 combines with J gene TRBJ1-2; TRBD1 might be the D (5 bases). Trimming took off 4 bases at V and 3 bases at J, with 7 bases between the two ends. From germline, CDR1 is SGDLS and CDR2 YYNGEE. The CDR3 is 12 residues long. The CDR3 loop reads CASSQGDYGYTF. CDR3 DNA: TGTGCCAGCAGCCAGGGCGACTATGGCTACACCTTC.

The rearrangement joins TRBV25-1 to TRBJ1-4; TRBD1 aligns across 9 bases. Losses at the gene ends were 4 bases for V and 2 bases for J; bases not matched to a gene: 2. This CDR3 comprises 15 residues. Germline V gives CDR1 MGHDK, CDR2 SYGVNS. The CDR3 is CASSAGQGTNEKLFF. CDR3 nucleotides: TGTGCCAGCAGTGCCGGACAGGGGACTAATGAAAAACTGTTTTTT. The whole variable domain, filled in from reference TRBV25-1 and TRBJ1-4, reads EADIYQTPRYLVIGTGKKITLECSQTMGHDKMYWYQQDPGMELHLIHYSYGVNSTEKGDLSSESTVSRIRTEHFPLTLESARPSHTSQYLCASSAGQGTNEKLFFGSGTQLSVL.

V and J are TRBV6-4 and TRBJ2-2, with 12 nucleotides matching TRBD2. J gave up 5 bases and V 11 bases, and 18 bases lay outside the gene matches. The germline CDR1 and CDR2 sequences are MRHNA and SNTAGT. The CDR3 is made up of 18 amino acids. The CDR3 spells CASPPRTSGTSWTGELFF. CDR3 sequence (DNA): TGTGCCTCCCCCCCGAGGACTAGCGGGACCAGTTGGACCGGGGAGCTGTTTTTT.

V usage is TRBV28 and J usage is TRBJ1-5; D gene ambiguous. Trimming stripped 9 bases from V and 5 bases from J, with 11 bases between. This CDR3 region has 12 residues. The germline gives CDR1 MDHEN, CDR2 SYDVKM. The CDR3 spells CASRTGDQPQHF. The DNA for the CDR3 is TGTGCCAGTAGGACCGGGGATCAGCCCCAGCATTTT.

V is TRBV29-1 and J is TRBJ1-3; 7 nucleotides agree with TRBD1. The V gene's germline CDR1 is SQVTM and CDR2 ANQGSEA. Germline trimming cut 4 bases from V and 4 bases from J; bases unmatched to any gene: 1. CDR3 length: 12 amino acids. CDR3 coding DNA: TGCAGCGTTGGACAGGGAGGAAACACCATATATTTT. This gives the protein CSVGQGGNTIYF.

The rearrangement joins TRBV5-4 to TRBJ2-3; D gene uncertain. The CDR3 has 14 amino acids. CDR1 SGHNT and CDR2 YYREEE come from the germline V gene (reference sequence). V was cut by 3 bases and J by 4 bases, with 12 bases left in between. CDR3 region: CASSSTSGADTQYF. CDR3 DNA: TGTGCCAGCAGCTCAACCAGTGGTGCAGATACGCAGTATTTT.

As DNA, the CDR3 is TGTGCCAGCAGCCAAGATCAGAGGTTGTCTAGCGGGATCCGAGATACGCAGTATTTT. Translated: CASSQDQRLSSGIRDTQYF. The chain links TRBV4-2 to TRBJ2-3, with 9 positions matching TRBD2. The CDR3 has 19 residues. Trimming cost V 0 bases and J 5 bases; bases outside gene matches: 15. Germline-derived CDR1 and CDR2 are LGHNA and YNFKEQ.

The chain couples TRBV10-3 to TRBJ2-2; 9 bases line up with TRBD1. The germline gives CDR1 ENHRY, CDR2 SYGVKD. The CDR3 is 14 residues long. The V and J ends lost 4 bases and 5 bases, in that order; junction bases with no gene match: 2. For the CDR3, the DNA is TGTGCCATCAGTGCGGGACAGGGTACCGGGGAGCTGTTTTTT. Translating gives CAISAGQGTGELFF.

This clone was seen just once. V usage is TRBV7-2 and J usage is TRBJ1-4; TRBD1 is a possible D gene (5 bases). Germline V gene data show CDR1 as SGHTA and CDR2 as FQGNSA. Trimming removed 1 base from V and 5 bases from J, with 17 bases in between. The CDR3 extends over 17 amino acids. DNA for the CDR3: TGTGCCAGCAGCTTAGACGGAAGAGACAGACAAAATGAAAAACTGTTTTTT. Translating it yields CASSLDGRDRQNEKLFF.

V usage is TRBV7-2 and J usage is TRBJ2-7, with no clear D. This CDR3 has 14 amino acids. The V end was cut by 3 bases, the J end by 6 bases, with 15 bases between. Germline values: CDR1 SGHTA, CDR2 FQGNSA. In DNA, the CDR3 is TGTGCCAGCAGCTTGTTTTCGAGCCTTCCCGAGCAGTACTTC. It is translated as CASSLFSSLPEQYF.